This T cell receptor beta chain was sequenced during a study of identical twins. The V end was cut by 2 bases, the J end by 6 bases, with 17 bases between. Germline values: CDR1 SGHRS, CDR2 YFSETQ. The CDR3 is 15 residues long. TCRdb ran MiXCR on the 5' RACE reads and lists one entry per CDR3 protein. The table records fewer than 500,000 distinct CDR3 sequences, about 24% of them present only once. The sample was also reused in another study, on T cells expressing NK-cell markers.

Input material: CD4+ T cells sorted from blood. This clonotype was sampled from a woman younger than 35 in good health. The V and J genes are TRBV5-1 and TRBJ1-2; the D gene is possibly TRBD1 (6 bases). The CDR3 DNA reads TGCGCCAGCAGCTTAACTATCGGGGGGCTGAATGGCTACACCTTC. Protein sequence: CASSLTIGGLNGYTF.